This T cell receptor beta chain was retrieved from a study of blood T cell repertoires in COVID-19. This CDR3 comprises 16 residues. Germline V gene data show CDR1 as SGHTA and CDR2 as FQGNSA. V was clipped by 5 bases and J by 0 bases; unmatched bases: 8. Sequenced by immunoSEQ multiplex PCR; TCRdb stores in-frame clones only, minus some. In the table there are roughly 500,000 clones, around 87% of which are singletons. The chain recombines TRBV7-2 with TRBJ2-7, with TRBD1 matching over 9 bases. Input material: PBMCs or T cells enriched from blood (not recorded which). This TCR came from a woman between 40 and 50 years old who had recovered from COVID-19. CDR3 DNA: TGTGCCAGCAGCCCGGGCCCGGGACAGGGCTCCTACGAGCAGTACTTC. Translation: CASSPGPGQGSYEQYF.